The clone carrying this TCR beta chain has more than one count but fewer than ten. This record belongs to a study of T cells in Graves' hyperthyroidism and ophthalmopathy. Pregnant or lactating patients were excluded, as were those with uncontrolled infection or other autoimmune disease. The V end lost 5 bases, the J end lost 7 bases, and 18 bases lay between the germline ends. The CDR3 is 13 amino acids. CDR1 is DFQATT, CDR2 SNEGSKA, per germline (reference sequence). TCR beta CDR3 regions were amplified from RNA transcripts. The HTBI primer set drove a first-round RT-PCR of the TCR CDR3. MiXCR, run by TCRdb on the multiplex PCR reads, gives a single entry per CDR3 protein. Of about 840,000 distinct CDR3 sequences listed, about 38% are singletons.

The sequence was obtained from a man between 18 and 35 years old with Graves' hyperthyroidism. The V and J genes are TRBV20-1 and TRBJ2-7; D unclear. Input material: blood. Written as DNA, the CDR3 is TGCAGTGCTGAATTCCTAAGGGCCCAGGAGCAGTACTTC. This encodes CSAEFLRAQEQYF.